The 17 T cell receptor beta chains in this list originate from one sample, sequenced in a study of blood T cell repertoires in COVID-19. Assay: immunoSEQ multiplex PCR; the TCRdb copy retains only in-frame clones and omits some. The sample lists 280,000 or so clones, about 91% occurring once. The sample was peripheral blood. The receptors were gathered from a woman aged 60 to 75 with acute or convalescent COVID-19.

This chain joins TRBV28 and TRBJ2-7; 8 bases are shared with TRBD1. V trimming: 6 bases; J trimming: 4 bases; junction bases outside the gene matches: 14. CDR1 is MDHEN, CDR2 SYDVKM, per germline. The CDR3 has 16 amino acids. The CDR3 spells CASRDDRGPNPYEQYF. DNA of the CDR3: TGTGCCAGCAGGGACGACAGGGGCCCAAACCCGTACGAGCAGTACTTC.

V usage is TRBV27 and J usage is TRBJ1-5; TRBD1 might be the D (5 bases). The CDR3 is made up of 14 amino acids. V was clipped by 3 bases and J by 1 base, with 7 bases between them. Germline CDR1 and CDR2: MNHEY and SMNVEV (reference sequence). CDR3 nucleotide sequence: TGTGCCAGCAGTTTGACAGAGAGCAATCAGCCCCAGCATTTT. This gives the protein CASSLTESNQPQHF.

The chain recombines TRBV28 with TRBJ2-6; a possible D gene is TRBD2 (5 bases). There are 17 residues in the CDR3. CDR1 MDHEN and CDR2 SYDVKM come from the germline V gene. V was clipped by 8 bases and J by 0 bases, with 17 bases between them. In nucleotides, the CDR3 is TGTGCCAGCGATCCCGCCGGGGTACCCTCTGGGGCCAACGTCCTGACTTTC. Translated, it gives CASDPAGVPSGANVLTF.

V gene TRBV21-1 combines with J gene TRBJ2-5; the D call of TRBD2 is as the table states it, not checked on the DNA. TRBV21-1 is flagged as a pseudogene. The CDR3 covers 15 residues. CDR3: CASRRLAGGQETQYF. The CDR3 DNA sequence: TGTGCCAGCAGGAGACTAGCGGGAGGGCAAGAGACCCAGTACTTC.

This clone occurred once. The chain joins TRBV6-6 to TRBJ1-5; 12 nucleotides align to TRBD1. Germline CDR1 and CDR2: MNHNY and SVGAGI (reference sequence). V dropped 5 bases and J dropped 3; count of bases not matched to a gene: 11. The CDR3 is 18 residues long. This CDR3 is CASSQSRGTGGYNQPQHF. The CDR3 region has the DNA TGTGCCAGCAGTCAAAGCCGGGGGACAGGGGGCTACAATCAGCCCCAGCATTTT.

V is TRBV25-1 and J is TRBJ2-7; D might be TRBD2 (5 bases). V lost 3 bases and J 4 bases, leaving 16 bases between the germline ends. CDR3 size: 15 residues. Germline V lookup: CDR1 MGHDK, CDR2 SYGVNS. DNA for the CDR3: TGTGCCAGCAGTGACTCCTCCGGGAATAGTTACGAGCAGTACTTC. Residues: CASSDSSGNSYEQYF.

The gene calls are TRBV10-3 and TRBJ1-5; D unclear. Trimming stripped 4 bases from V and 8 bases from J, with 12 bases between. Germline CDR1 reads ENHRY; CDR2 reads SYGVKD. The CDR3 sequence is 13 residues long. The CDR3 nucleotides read TGTGCCATCAGTGGGTCCCAGAGGGAGCCCCAGCATTTT. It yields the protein CAISGSQREPQHF.

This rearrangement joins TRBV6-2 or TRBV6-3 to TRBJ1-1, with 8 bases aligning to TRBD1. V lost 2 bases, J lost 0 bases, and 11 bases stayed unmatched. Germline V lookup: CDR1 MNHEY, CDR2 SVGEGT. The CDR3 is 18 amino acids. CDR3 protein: CASSYEQGARTMNTEAFF. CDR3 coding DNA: TGTGCCAGCAGTTACGAGCAGGGGGCGAGGACCATGAACACTGAAGCTTTCTTT.

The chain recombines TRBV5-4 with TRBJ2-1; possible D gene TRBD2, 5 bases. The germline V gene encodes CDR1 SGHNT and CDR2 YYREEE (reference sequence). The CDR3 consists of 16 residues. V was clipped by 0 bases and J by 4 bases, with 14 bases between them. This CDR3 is CASSLGAGGLYNEQFF. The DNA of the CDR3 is TGTGCCAGCAGCTTGGGGGCTGGCGGGCTATACAATGAGCAGTTCTTC.

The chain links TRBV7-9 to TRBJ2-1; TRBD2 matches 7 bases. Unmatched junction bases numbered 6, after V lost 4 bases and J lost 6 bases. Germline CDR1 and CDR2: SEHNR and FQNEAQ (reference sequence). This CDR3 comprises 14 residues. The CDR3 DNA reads TGTGCCAGCAGCTCGGCGGGAGCGGGCAATGAGCAGTTCTTC. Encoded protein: CASSSAGAGNEQFF.

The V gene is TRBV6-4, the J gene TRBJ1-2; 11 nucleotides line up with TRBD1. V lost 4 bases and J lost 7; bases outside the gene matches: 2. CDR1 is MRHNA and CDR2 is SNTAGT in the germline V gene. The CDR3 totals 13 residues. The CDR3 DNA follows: TGTGCCAGCAGTGCCGGGACAGGGGGTGGCTACACCTTC. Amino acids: CASSAGTGGGYTF.

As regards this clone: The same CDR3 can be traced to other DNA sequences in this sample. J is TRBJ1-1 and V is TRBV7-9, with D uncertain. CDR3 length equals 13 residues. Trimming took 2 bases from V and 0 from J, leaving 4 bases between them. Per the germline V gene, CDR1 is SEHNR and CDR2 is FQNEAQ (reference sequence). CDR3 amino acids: CASSLSVNTEAFF. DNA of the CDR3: TGTGCCAGCAGCTTATCCGTGAACACTGAAGCTTTCTTT.

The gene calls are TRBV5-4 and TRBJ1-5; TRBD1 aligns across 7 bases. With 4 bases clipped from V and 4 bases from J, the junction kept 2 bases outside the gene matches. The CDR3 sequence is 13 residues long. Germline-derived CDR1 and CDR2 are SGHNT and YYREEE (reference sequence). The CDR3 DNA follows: TGTGCCAGCAGCCCGGGACAGAATCAGCCCCAGCATTTT. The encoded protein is CASSPGQNQPQHF.

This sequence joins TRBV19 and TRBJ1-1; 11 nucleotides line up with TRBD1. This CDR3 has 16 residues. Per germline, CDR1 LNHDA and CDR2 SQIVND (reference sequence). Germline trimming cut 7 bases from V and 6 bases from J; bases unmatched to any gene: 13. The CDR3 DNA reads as TGTGCCAGTAAGCGGACAGGGGGCGCATGGGGCGCTGAAGCTTTCTTT. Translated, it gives CASKRTGGAWGAEAFF.

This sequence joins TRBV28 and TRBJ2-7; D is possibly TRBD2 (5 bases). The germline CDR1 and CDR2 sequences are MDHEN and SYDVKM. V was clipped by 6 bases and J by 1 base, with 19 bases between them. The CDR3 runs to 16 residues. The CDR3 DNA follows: TGTGCCAGCAGCCCGGCGATAGGAGGTCCATCCTACGAGCAGTACTTC. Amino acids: CASSPAIGGPSYEQYF.

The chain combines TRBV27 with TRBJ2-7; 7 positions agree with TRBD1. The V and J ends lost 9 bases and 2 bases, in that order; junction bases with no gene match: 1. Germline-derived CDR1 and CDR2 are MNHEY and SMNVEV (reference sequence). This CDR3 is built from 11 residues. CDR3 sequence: CARGQPYEQYF. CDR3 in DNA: TGTGCCAGGGGACAGCCCTACGAGCAGTACTTC.

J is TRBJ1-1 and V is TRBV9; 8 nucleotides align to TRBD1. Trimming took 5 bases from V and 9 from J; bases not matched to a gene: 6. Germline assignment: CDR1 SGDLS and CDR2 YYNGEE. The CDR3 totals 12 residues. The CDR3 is CASRDWTGQAFF. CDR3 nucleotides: TGTGCCAGCAGAGACTGGACAGGGCAAGCTTTCTTT.